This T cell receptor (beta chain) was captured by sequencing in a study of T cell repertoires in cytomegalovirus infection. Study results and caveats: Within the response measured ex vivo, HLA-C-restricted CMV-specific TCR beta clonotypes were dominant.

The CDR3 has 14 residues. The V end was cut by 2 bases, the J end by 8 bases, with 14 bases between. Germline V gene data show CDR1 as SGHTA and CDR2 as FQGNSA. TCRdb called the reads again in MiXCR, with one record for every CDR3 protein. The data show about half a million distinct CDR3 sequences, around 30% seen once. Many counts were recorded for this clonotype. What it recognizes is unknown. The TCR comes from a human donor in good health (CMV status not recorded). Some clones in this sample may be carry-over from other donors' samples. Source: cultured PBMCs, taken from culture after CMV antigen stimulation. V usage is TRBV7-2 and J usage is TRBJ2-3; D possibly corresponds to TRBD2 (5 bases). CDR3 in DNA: TGTGCCAGCAGCTTACGGACTCTGGTCCCTACGCAGTATTTT. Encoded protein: CASSLRTLVPTQYF.